A single TCR beta chain is shown here with its context. Profiled with immunoSEQ multiplex PCR; TCRdb holds only in-frame clones, not every one. The sample gives about 270,000 clones, approximately 90% of which show up once; 2.8% is in the top ten. This entry comes from a study of blood T cell repertoires in COVID-19. V shed 5 bases and J shed 1 base, with 11 bases lying between them. This CDR3 contains 14 residues. The germline V gene has CDR1 MGHRA and CDR2 YSYEKL. Participants classified as exposed had met a COVID-19 case within 2 weeks before study entry. This TCR came from a man aged 40-50 years who had been exposed to COVID-19. V usage is TRBV4-1 and J usage is TRBJ1-1; D remains ambiguous. Sequencing was carried out using PBMCs or T cells enriched from blood (not recorded which). Here the CDR3 DNA reads TGCGCCAGCAGCGCTCCCTCCAGGAACACTGAAGCTTTCTTT. It specifies CASSAPSRNTEAFF.